This TCR beta chain was sequenced during a study of beta chain features in type 1 diabetes. Expressed TCRB transcripts were sequenced because the isolated RNA had all been reverse transcribed beforehand. Libraries were prepared by immunoSEQ multiplex PCR; TCRdb keeps only in-frame clonotypes and omits some of them. The sample lists more than 140,000 clones, approximately 10% occurring once. The CDR3 is made up of 14 amino acids. Deletions cut 6 bases from V and 0 bases from J, with 12 bases between. Germline lookup yields CDR1 KGHSH and CDR2 LQKENI. Study findings and constraints: Patients with Type 1 diabetes showed moderately but significantly shorter TCRB CDR3s in all four CD4+ subsets.

Comment on this clone: Its antigen is unidentified.

Sequencing was done on a sample of central memory CD4+ T cells from blood. The J gene is TRBJ2-7, the V gene TRBV18; a possible D gene is TRBD1 (6 bases). The sequence derives from a woman aged 40 to 50 in good health. The chain's CDR3 is CASSQQGTSYEQYF. The DNA for the CDR3 is TGTGCCAGCTCTCAACAGGGCACCTCCTACGAGCAGTACTTC.